These 6 T cell receptor beta chains came from one sample sequenced in a study of cytomegalovirus exposure and HLA in healthy donors. The PCR ran on 60 Vbeta and 13 Jbeta primers. Sequenced by immunoSEQ multiplex PCR; TCRdb stores in-frame clones only, minus some. The table lists over 110,000 clones, approximately 78% of them singletons. Sequencing was carried out using PBMCs. The receptors derive from a woman aged 40 to 55 in good health and CMV-seropositive.

The chain uses TRBV7-9 and TRBJ1-2; maybe TRBD1 (5 bases). The germline V gene encodes CDR1 SEHNR and CDR2 FQNEAQ (reference sequence). The CDR3 sequence is 14 residues long. Trimming removed 3 bases at V and 8 bases at J, with 16 bases between. This CDR3 reads CASSFGAGQEGYTF. In DNA, the CDR3 is TGTGCCAGCAGCTTCGGCGCGGGGCAGGAGGGCTACACCTTC.

This clone came up many times. The rearrangement joins TRBV15 to TRBJ2-3, with 8 bases that match TRBD1. J lost 5 bases, V lost 3 bases, and 4 bases had no gene match. CDR3 length equals 14 residues. Germline CDR1 reads LNHNV; CDR2 reads YYDKDF (reference sequence). The CDR3 loop is CATSRDREVDTQYF. For the CDR3, the DNA is TGTGCCACCAGCAGGGACAGGGAGGTAGATACGCAGTATTTT.

About this clone itself: Because the CDR3 is missing its conserved closing phenylalanine or tryptophan, this is likely a read error. The DNA is left out, because the CDR3 cannot be placed on it with certainty; the CDR3 is given as TCRdb lists it. The V call is TRBV28, the J call TRBJ2-7; the table's D call of TRBD1 was not tested on the DNA. Germline V gene lookup returns CDR1 MDHEN and CDR2 SYDVKM. Including both end residues, the CDR3 is 10 amino acids long. The CDR3 loop reads CASSPLVRVC.

V and J are TRBV2 and TRBJ1-6; 8 positions agree with TRBD1. Germline CDR1 SNHLY, CDR2 FYNNEI. V lost 8 bases, J lost 8 bases, and 5 bases stayed unmatched. The CDR3 is made up of 13 amino acids. CDR3 sequence: CASGGTGDSPLHF. CDR3 nucleotide sequence: TGTGCCAGCGGGGGGACAGGAGATTCACCCCTCCACTTT.

The genes are TRBV5-4 and TRBJ2-3, with D possibly TRBD1 on 5 matching bases. This CDR3 contains 16 residues. Germline V gene sequence: CDR1 SGHNT, CDR2 YYREEE (reference sequence). V was pared by 0 bases and J by 1 base, with 12 bases between. The CDR3 is CASSLALGVGTDTQYF. The CDR3 DNA sequence: TGTGCCAGCAGCTTGGCCTTAGGGGTTGGCACAGATACGCAGTATTTT.

This clone was observed a handful of times. The chain joins TRBV28 to TRBJ2-1, with 12 bases fitting TRBD2. Germline loops: CDR1 MDHEN, CDR2 SYDVKM. V lost 9 bases to trimming and J lost 6 bases; unmatched junction nucleotides: 3. The CDR3 extends over 13 amino acids. CDR3 nucleotide sequence: TGTGCCAGTTGGACTAGCGGGACCAATGAGCAGTTCTTC. It codes for CASWTSGTNEQFF.